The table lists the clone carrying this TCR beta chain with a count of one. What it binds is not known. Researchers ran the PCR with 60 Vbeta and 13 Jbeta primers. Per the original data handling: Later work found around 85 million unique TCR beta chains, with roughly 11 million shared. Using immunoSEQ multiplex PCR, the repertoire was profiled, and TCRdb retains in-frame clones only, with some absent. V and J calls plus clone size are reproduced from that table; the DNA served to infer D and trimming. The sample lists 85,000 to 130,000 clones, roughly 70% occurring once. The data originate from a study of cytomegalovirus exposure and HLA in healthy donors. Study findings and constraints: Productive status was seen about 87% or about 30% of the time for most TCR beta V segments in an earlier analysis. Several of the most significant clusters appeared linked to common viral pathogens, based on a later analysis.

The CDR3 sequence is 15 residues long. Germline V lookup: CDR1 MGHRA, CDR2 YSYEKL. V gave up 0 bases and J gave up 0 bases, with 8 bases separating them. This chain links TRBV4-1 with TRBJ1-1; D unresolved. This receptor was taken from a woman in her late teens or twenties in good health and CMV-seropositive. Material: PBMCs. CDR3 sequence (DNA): TGCGCCAGCAGCCAAGATATAGTAATGAACACTGAAGCTTTCTTT. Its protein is CASSQDIVMNTEAFF.